This entry concerns a single T cell receptor beta chain. These data belong to a study of a mutant IDH1 vaccine in newly diagnosed glioma. Germline V gene data show CDR1 as LGHNA and CDR2 as YSLEER. Trimming took 11 bases from V and 5 from J; bases not matched to a gene: 12. This CDR3 spans 14 amino acids. Documented time point: baseline, week 1 (first vaccination visit). The treatment here: pre-vaccination baseline after standard-of-care therapy. Data came from immunoSEQ multiplex PCR; TCRdb stores just in-frame clones and leaves some out. The sample has under 65,000 clones, about 82% seen once. The specimen was PBMCs, collected from a glioma patient treated with radiotherapy, temozolomide or both. The chain has TRBV4-3 and TRBJ1-2; TRBD1 aligns across 9 bases. The source of this sequence is a man between 18 and 29 years old with glioma. The CDR3 loop is CASNRGLGEYGYTF. CDR3 DNA sequence: TGCGCCTCGAACAGGGGGCTTGGGGAGTATGGCTACACCTTC.